This record covers a single T cell receptor (beta chain). Each CDR3 protein gets one entry in TCRdb, which reprocessed the 5' RACE reads and gives no DNA. This table holds some 410,000 distinct CDR3 sequences. This sample was taken from a study of T cells expressing NK-cell markers. About the study: Within the sequenced cohort of eight donors, seven exhibited HCMV seropositivity and one was seronegative.

Specimen: blood T cells: a sorted CD56 or NKG2C T cell subset, CD4+ or CD8+ T cells, or bulk PBMC T cells (not recorded which). The clonotype comes from a woman aged 18 to 75 in good health.

The CDR3 reads CSPPQGVRTGYTF. The rearrangement joins TRBV20-1 to TRBJ1-2; with no DNA, the TCRdb D assignment of TRBD1 cannot be verified. The CDR3 is made up of 13 amino acids. In germline, CDR1 is DFQATT, CDR2 SNEGSKA (reference sequence).